This record covers a single TCR beta chain. This entry comes from a study of CD8 T cells in Susac syndrome. Trimming took off 0 bases at V and 7 bases at J, with 10 bases between the two ends. From germline, CDR1 is MGHDK and CDR2 SYGVNS. The CDR3 spans 15 residues. Sequencing of TCR beta was undertaken in CD8+ and CD4+ T cells derived from blood. The study used treatment-naive patients who had stable or active relapsing-remitting disease as multiple sclerosis controls. TEMRA cells underwent FACS enrichment and CD8+ and CD4+ T cells underwent negative isolation. Random hexamers were used to reverse transcribe 0.5 to 1 ug of RNA. Each CDR3 protein is one row after TCRdb ran MiXCR on the immunoSEQ multiplex PCR reads. The sample lists hundreds of thousands of distinct CDR3 sequences; roughly 94% were seen once.

This clonotype was obtained from a human donor with multiple sclerosis. Sequencing was carried out using CD4+ T cells from PBMCs. The rearrangement links TRBV25-1 to TRBJ1-6; D perhaps matches TRBD1 (6 bases). The CDR3 here is CASSEYHRENSPLHF. In DNA, the CDR3 is TGTGCCAGCAGTGAATATCACAGGGAGAATTCACCCCTCCACTTT. Filled out from reference TRBV25-1 and TRBJ1-6, the complete variable domain reads EADIYQTPRYLVIGTGKKITLECSQTMGHDKMYWYQQDPGMELHLIHYSYGVNSTEKGDLSSESTVSRIRTEHFPLTLESARPSHTSQYLCASSEYHRENSPLHFGNGTRLTVT.